A selection of T cell receptor beta chains follows, all from one sample in a study of CD8+ T cells in alopecia areata. Repertoires were generated with immunoSEQ multiplex PCR, while TCRdb's copy carries only in-frame clones and drops some. The repertoire holds approximately 220,000 clones, with approximately 38% as singletons. Sample: CD4+ T cells sorted from blood, taken between weeks 30 and 35, from a patient treated with tofacitinib. The receptor source for this set is a human donor with alopecia areata. CDR3s include the opening cysteine and the closing phenylalanine or tryptophan. D genes are given only for firm matches. Clone size appears in some rows only: once, few, many, or a class for an expanded clone.

D: TRBD2
J: TRBJ2-1
V: TRBV5-1
size: once
DNA: TGCGCCAGCAGCCCCGGGACTAGCGGGACTTGGAATGAGCAGTTCTTC
CDR3: CASSPGTSGTWNEQFF

D: TRBD1
J: TRBJ1-1
V: TRBV6-5
size: -
DNA: TGTGCCAGCAGTCGACGGACAGGGGGGACTGAAGCTTTCTTT
CDR3: CASSRRTGGTEAFF

D: -
J: TRBJ2-7
V: TRBV30
size: few
DNA: TGTGCCTGGAAGGCCACCTACGAGCAGTACTTC
CDR3: CAWKATYEQYF

D: TRBD1
J: TRBJ1-5
V: TRBV28
size: -
DNA: TGTGCCAGCAGTTGGGACAGCTACAATCAGCCCCAGCATTTT
CDR3: CASSWDSYNQPQHF

D: TRBD1
J: TRBJ1-1
V: TRBV7-9
size: -
DNA: TGTGCCAGCAGCCACCGACAGGGAGGGAACACTGAAGCTTTCTTT
CDR3: CASSHRQGGNTEAFF

D: -
J: TRBJ1-2
V: TRBV29-1
size: -
DNA: TGCAGCGCTGACCAGAACTATGGCTACACCTTC
CDR3: CSADQNYGYTF

D: -
J: TRBJ1-2
V: TRBV30
size: -
DNA: TGTGCCTGGAGTGTACTACAGGGAGAACGCTACACCTTC
CDR3: CAWSVLQGERYTF

D: -
J: TRBJ1-1
V: TRBV6-5
size: once
DNA: TGTGCCAGCAGCCCGGGACCACGAGGGACTGAAGCTTTCTTT
CDR3: CASSPGPRGTEAFF

D: -
J: TRBJ2-7
V: TRBV6-5
size: -
DNA: TGTGCCAGCAGCTTGGGAAGGAGCTCCTACGAGCAGTACTTC
CDR3: CASSLGRSSYEQYF

D: TRBD2
J: TRBJ2-3
V: TRBV5-1
size: many
DNA: TGCGCCAGCAGCTTGGCCTCTAGGACTAGCCGCACAGATACGCAGTATTTT
CDR3: CASSLASRTSRTDTQYF

D: -
J: TRBJ2-1
V: TRBV29-1
size: many
DNA: TGCAGCGTTGAAACGAGGCTTCTCAATGAGCAGTTCTTC
CDR3: CSVETRLLNEQFF

D: -
J: TRBJ1-2
V: TRBV5-1
size: few
DNA: TGCGCCAGCAGCAGGGGAGGTGGCTACACCTTC
CDR3: CASSRGGGYTF

D: -
J: TRBJ1-2
V: TRBV30
size: -
DNA: TGTGCCTGGAGTACGGACCTTCTCTATGGCTACACCTTC
CDR3: CAWSTDLLYGYTF

D: -
J: TRBJ1-2
V: TRBV29-1
size: few
DNA: TGCAGCGTTTGGATAAACTATGGCTACACCTTC
CDR3: CSVWINYGYTF

D: TRBD1
J: TRBJ2-2
V: TRBV6-1
size: -
DNA: TGTGCCAGCACCAGGGGGCTTCTGAACACCGGGGAGCTGTTTTTT
CDR3: CASTRGLLNTGELFF

D: TRBD1
J: TRBJ1-4
V: TRBV7-9
size: -
DNA: TGTGCCAGCAGGTCGGACAGAGGGGGCGAAAAACTGTTTTTT
CDR3: CASRSDRGGEKLFF

D: -
J: TRBJ2-3
V: TRBV19
size: few
DNA: TGTGCCAGTGGTGAGGGGGGAACAGATACGCAGTATTTT
CDR3: CASGEGGTDTQYF

D: -
J: TRBJ2-7
V: TRBV11-1
size: few
DNA: TGTGCCAGCAGCTTACGAGTGGACAGATCCTACGAGCAGTACTTC
CDR3: CASSLRVDRSYEQYF

D: -
J: TRBJ1-4
V: TRBV2
size: -
DNA: TGTGCCAGCAAATACGGGACGGTGGATGAAAAACTGTTTTTT
CDR3: CASKYGTVDEKLFF

D: -
J: TRBJ2-3
V: TRBV30
size: few
DNA: TGTGCCTGGAGATCGGGACGGATCACAGATACGCAGTATTTT
CDR3: CAWRSGRITDTQYF

D: -
J: TRBJ2-1
V: TRBV7-3
size: few
DNA: TGTGCCAGCAGCTTAGGGGGTAGGACCTACAATGAGCAGTTCTTC
CDR3: CASSLGGRTYNEQFF

D: -
J: TRBJ2-6
V: TRBV6-1
size: -
DNA: TGTGCCAGCAGTGAGGAGTACGGACTCTCTGGGGCCAACGTCCTGACTTTC
CDR3: CASSEEYGLSGANVLTF

D: TRBD2
J: TRBJ2-1
V: TRBV25-1
size: -
DNA: TGTGCCACCCTTAGGACTAGCGGGAGGAATGAGCAGTTCTTC
CDR3: CATLRTSGRNEQFF

D: -
J: TRBJ2-1
V: TRBV6-5
size: -
DNA: TGTGCCAGCAGTTCGGGACTGAACAATGAGCAGTTCTTC
CDR3: CASSSGLNNEQFF

D: TRBD1
J: TRBJ1-2
V: TRBV30
size: -
DNA: TGTGCCTGGACCCCCCGGGGACAGGGAGGTGGCTACACCTTC
CDR3: CAWTPRGQGGGYTF

D: -
J: TRBJ1-5
V: TRBV6-1
size: -
DNA: TGTGCCAGCAGTGTTATCCTAGGGGCAGGGAATCAGCCCCAGCATTTT
CDR3: CASSVILGAGNQPQHF

D: -
J: TRBJ1-5
V: TRBV6-5
size: -
DNA: TGTGCCAGCAGCTCCCGGGACAACAATCAGCCCCAGCATTTT
CDR3: CASSSRDNNQPQHF

D: -
J: TRBJ1-3
V: TRBV7-9
size: few
DNA: TGTGCCAGCAGTAGGACCGTCTCTGGAAACACCATATATTTT
CDR3: CASSRTVSGNTIYF

D: TRBD2
J: TRBJ2-5
V: TRBV7-9
size: few
DNA: TGTGCCAGCAGCCGAGGACTAGCGGGAGTGAGGTGGGAGACCCAGTACTTC
CDR3: CASSRGLAGVRWETQYF

D: -
J: TRBJ2-3
V: TRBV6-6
size: -
DNA: TGTGCCAGCAGTTACAACCGAGCAGGAGATACGCAGTATTTT
CDR3: CASSYNRAGDTQYF

D: -
J: TRBJ1-2
V: TRBV30
size: -
DNA: TGTGCCTGGAGAGAAACGGGCTCCTACTATGGCTACACCTTC
CDR3: CAWRETGSYYGYTF

D: -
J: TRBJ1-5
V: TRBV4-1
size: -
DNA: TGCGCCAGCAGCCAACTCAGCACCGGGGGAATTCAGCCCCAGCATTTT
CDR3: CASSQLSTGGIQPQHF

D: -
J: TRBJ2-3
V: TRBV6-6
size: -
DNA: TGTGCCAGCAGGTACACAGATACGCAGTATTTT
CDR3: CASRYTDTQYF

D: TRBD1
J: TRBJ1-1
V: TRBV28
size: -
DNA: TGTGTGTCCGGGGTCGGCACAGGGGGAAGGAGAAACACTGAAGCTTTCTTT
CDR3: CVSGVGTGGRRNTEAFF

D: -
J: TRBJ1-2
V: TRBV27
size: many
DNA: TGTGCCAGCAGTTTAAATCACGGGGGGGTCTATGGCTACACCTTC
CDR3: CASSLNHGGVYGYTF

D: TRBD1
J: TRBJ2-3
V: TRBV5-8
size: few
DNA: TGTGCCAGCAGCCACGACAGGGTAAGGGAAGATACGCAGTATTTT
CDR3: CASSHDRVREDTQYF

D: -
J: TRBJ2-7
V: TRBV30
size: -
DNA: TGTGCCTGGAGTGTATTGGAGGCCCAGCAGTACTTC
CDR3: CAWSVLEAQQYF